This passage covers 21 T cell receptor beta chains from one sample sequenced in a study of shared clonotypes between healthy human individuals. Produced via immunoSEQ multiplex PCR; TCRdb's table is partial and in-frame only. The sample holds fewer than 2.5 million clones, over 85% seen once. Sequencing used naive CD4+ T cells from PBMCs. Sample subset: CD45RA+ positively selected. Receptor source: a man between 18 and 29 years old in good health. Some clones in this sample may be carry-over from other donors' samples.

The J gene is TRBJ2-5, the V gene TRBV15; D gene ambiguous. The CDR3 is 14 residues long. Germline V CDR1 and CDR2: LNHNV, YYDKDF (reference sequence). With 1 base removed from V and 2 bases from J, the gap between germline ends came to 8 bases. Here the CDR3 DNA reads TGTGCCACCAGCAGAGGGCCATCTCAAGAGACCCAGTACTTC. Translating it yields CATSRGPSQETQYF.

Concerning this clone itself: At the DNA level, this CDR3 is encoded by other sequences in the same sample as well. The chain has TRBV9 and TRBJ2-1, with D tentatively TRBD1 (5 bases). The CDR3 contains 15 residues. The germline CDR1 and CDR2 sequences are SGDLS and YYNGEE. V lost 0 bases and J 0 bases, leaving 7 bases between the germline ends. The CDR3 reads CASSVGQGSYNEQFF. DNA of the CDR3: TGTGCCAGCAGCGTAGGTCAGGGCTCCTACAATGAGCAGTTCTTC. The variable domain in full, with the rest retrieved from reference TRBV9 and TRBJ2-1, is DSGVTQTPKHLITATGQRVTLRCSPRSGDLSVYWYQQSLDQGLQFLIQYYNGEERAKGNILERFSAQQFPDLHSELNLSSLELGDSALYFCASSVGQGSYNEQFFGPGTRLTVL.

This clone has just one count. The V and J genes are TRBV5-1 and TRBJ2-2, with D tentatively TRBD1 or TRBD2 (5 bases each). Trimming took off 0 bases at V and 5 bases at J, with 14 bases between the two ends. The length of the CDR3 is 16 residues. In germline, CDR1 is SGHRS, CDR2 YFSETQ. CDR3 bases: TGCGCCAGCAGCTTGGCTCTGGGGGAAGGGACCGGGGAGCTGTTTTTT. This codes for CASSLALGEGTGELFF.

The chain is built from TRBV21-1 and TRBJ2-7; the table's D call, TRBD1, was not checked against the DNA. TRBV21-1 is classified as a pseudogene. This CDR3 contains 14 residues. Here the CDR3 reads CASSANWADYEQYF. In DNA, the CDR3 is TGTGCCAGCTCAGCAAACTGGGCAGACTACGAGCAGTACTTC.

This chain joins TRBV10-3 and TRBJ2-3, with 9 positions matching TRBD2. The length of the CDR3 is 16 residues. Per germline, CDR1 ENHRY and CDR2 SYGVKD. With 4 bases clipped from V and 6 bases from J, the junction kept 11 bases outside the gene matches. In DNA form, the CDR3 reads TGTGCCATCAGTGTTCAAGGTAGCGGGAGTCTGGATACGCAGTATTTT. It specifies CAISVQGSGSLDTQYF.

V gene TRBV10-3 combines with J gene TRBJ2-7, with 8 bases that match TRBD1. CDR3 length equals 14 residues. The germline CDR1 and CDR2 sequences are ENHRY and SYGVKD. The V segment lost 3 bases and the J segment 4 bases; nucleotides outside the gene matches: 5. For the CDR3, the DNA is TGTGCCATCAGTGATCAGGGGGCACGGTACGAGCAGTACTTC. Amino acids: CAISDQGARYEQYF.

The CDR3 spells CAWSTLGLDGNTIYF. CDR3 bases: TGTGCCTGGAGTACACTGGGTCTGGATGGAAACACCATATATTTT. The chain is built from TRBV30 and TRBJ1-3; no firm D call. The germline CDR1 and CDR2 sequences are GTSNPN and SVGIG (reference sequence). The CDR3 spans 15 residues. V shed 2 bases and J shed 3 bases, with 14 bases lying between them.

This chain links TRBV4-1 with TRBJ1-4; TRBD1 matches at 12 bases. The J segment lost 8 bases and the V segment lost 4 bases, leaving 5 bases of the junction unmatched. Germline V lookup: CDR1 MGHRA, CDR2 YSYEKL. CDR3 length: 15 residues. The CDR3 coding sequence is TGCGCCAGCAGCCTGGGACAGGGGGCATTCGAAAAACTGTTTTTT. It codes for CASSLGQGAFEKLFF.

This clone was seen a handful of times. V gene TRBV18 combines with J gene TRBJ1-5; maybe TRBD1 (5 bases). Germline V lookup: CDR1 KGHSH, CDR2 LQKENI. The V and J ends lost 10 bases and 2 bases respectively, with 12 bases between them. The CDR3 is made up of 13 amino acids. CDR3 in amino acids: CATTGGGNQPQHF. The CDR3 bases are TGTGCCACCACAGGAGGGGGCAATCAGCCCCAGCATTTT.

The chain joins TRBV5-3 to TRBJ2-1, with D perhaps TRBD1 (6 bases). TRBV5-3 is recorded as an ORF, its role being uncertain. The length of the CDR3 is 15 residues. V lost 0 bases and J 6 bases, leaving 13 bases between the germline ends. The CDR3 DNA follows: TGTGCCAGAAGCTTGGTGAGACAGGTCCCCAATGAGCAGTTCTTC. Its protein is CARSLVRQVPNEQFF.

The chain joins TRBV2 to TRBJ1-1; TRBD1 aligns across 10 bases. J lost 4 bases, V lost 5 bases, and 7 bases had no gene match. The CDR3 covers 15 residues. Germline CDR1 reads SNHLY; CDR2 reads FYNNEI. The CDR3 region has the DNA TGTGCCAGCAGTCCTAGGACAGGGGGAAGCACTGAAGCTTTCTTT. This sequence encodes CASSPRTGGSTEAFF.

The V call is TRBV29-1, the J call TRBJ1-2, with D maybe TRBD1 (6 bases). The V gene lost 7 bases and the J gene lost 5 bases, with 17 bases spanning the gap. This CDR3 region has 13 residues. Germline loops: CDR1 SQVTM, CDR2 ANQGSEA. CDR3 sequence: CSGTGPRGYGYTF. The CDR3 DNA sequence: TGCAGCGGTACAGGGCCCCGGGGGTATGGCTACACCTTC. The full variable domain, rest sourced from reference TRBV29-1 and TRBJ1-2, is SAVISQKPSRDICQRGTSLTIQCQVDSQVTMMFWYRQQPGQSLTLIATANQGSEATYESGFVIDKFPISRPNLTFSTLTVSNMSPEDSSIYLCSGTGPRGYGYTFGSGTRLTVV.

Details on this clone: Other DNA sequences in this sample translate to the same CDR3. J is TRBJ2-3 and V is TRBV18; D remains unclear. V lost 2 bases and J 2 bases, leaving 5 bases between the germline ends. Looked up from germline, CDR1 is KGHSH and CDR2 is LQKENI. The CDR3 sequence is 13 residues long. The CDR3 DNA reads TGTGCCAGCTCACCAGGGATCACAGATACGCAGTATTTT. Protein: CASSPGITDTQYF.

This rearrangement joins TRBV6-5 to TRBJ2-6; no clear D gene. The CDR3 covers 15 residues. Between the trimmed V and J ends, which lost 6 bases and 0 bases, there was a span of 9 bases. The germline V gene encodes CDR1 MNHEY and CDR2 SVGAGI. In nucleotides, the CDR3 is TGTGCCAGCAGGAGAGATAACTCTGGGGCCAACGTCCTGACTTTC. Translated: CASRRDNSGANVLTF.

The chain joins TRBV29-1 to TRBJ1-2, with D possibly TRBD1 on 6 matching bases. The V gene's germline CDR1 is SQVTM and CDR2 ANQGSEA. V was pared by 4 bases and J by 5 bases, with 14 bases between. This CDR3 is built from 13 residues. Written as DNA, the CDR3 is TGCAGCGTTGTTGTAGGGGGGACTTATGGCTACACCTTC. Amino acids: CSVVVGGTYGYTF.

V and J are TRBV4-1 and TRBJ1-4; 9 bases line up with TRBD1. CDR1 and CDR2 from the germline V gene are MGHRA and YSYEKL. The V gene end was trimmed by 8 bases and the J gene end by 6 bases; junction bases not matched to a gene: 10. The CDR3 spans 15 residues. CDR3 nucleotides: TGCGCCAGCCGACCGCCCGGGACAGGGTATGAAAAACTGTTTTTT. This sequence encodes CASRPPGTGYEKLFF.

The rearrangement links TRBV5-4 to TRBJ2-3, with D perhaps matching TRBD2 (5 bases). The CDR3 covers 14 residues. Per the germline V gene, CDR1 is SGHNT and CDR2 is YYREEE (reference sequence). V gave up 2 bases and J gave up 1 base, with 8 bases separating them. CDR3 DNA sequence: TGTGCCAGCAGCTTTTTGGAGGGCACAGATACGCAGTATTTT. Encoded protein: CASSFLEGTDTQYF.

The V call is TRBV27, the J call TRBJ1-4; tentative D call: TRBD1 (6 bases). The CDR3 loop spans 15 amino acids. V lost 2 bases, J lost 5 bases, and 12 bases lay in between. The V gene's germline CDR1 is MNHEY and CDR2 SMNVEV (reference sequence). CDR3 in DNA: TGTGCCAGCAGTTTAATGGGGGCCCTCAATGAAAAACTGTTTTTT. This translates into CASSLMGALNEKLFF.

CDR3: CASSAQTGYYEQYF. Written as DNA, the CDR3 is TGTGCCAGCAGCGCACAGACAGGGTACTACGAGCAGTACTTC. V usage is TRBV7-2 and J usage is TRBJ2-7; TRBD1 agrees at 7 bases. Germline V gene data show CDR1 as SGHTA and CDR2 as FQGNSA. The trim removed 5 bases at V and 3 bases at J, leaving 7 bases unmatched. The CDR3 totals 14 residues.

For the CDR3, the DNA is TGTGCCAGCAGTGGATTAGGGACTAGTAAGTGGAATGAGCAGTTCTTC. This gives the protein CASSGLGTSKWNEQFF. The genes are TRBV6-4 and TRBJ2-1, with 8 bases identical to TRBD2. The CDR3 consists of 16 residues. After removal of 4 bases from V and 7 bases from J, the junction contained 12 bases not matched to a gene. Germline V gives CDR1 MRHNA, CDR2 SNTAGT.

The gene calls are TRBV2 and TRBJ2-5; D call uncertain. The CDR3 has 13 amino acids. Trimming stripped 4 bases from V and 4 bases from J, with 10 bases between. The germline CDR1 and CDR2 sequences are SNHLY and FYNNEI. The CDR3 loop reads CASSVRQVETQYF. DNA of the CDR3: TGTGCCAGCAGTGTTCGGCAGGTAGAGACCCAGTACTTC.